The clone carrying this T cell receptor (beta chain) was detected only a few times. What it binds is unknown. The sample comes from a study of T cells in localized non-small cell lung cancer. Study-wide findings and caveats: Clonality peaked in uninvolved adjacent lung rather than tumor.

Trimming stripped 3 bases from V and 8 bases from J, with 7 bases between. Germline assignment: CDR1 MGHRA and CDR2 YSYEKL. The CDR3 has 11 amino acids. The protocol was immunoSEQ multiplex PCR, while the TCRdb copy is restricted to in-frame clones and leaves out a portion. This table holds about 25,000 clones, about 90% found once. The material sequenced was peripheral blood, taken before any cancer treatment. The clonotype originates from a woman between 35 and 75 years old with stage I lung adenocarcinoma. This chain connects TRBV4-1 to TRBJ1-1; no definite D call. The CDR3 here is CASSQASEAFF. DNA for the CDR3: TGCGCCAGCAGCCAGGCATCCGAAGCTTTCTTT.